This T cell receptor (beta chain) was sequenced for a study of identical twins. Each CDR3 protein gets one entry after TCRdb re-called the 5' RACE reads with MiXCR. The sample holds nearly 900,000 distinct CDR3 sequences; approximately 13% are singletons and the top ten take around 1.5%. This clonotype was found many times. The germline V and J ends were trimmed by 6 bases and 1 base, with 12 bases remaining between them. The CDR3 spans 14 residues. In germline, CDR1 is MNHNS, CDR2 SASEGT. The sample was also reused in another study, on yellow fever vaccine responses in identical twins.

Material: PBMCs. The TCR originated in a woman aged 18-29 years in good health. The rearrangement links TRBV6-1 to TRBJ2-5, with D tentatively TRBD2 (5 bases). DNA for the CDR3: TGTGCCAGCAGCCCCTGGACTTCCCAAGAGACCCAGTACTTC. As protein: CASSPWTSQETQYF.